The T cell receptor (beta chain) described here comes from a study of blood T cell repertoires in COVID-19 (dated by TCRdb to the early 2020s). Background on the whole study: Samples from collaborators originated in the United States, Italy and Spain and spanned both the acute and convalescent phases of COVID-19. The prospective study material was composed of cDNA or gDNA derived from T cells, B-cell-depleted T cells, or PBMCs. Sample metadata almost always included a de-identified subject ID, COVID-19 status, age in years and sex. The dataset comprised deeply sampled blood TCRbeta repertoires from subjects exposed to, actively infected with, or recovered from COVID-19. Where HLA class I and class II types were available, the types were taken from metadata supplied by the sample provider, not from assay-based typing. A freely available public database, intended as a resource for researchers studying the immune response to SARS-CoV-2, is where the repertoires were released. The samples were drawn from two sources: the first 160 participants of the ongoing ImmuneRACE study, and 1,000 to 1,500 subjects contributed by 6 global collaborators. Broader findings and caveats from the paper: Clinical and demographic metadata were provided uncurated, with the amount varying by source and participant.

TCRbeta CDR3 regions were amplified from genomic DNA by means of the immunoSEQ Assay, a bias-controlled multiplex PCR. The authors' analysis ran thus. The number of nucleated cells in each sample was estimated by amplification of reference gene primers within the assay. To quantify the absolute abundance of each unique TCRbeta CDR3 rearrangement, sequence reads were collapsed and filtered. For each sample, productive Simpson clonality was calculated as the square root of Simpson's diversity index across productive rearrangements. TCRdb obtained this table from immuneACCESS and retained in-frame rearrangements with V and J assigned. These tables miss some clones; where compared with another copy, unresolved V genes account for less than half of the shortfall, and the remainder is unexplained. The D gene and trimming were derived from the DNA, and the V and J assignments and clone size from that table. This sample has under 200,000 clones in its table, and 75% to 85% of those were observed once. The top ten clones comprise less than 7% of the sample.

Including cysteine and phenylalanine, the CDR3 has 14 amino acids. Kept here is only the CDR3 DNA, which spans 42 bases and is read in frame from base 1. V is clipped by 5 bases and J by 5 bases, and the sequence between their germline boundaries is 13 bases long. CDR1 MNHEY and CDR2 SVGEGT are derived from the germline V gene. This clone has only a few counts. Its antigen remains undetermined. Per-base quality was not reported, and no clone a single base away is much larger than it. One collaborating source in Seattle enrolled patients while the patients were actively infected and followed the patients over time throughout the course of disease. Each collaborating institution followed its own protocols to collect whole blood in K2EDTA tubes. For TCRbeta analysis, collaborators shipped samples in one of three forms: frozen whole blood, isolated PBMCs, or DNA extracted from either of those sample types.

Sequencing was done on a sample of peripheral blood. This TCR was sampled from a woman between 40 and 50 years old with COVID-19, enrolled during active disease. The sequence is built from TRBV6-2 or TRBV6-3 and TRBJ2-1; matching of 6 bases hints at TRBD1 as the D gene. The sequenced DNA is TGTGCCAGCAGTAACCCTACAGGGAACAATGAGCAGTTCTTC. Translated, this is CASSNPTGNNEQFF.